Listed here is a single TCR beta chain. Its cognate antigen is unknown. J lost 0 bases, V lost 4 bases, and 12 bases had no gene match. CDR1 and CDR2 from the germline V gene are MNHEY and SMNVEV (reference sequence). The CDR3 spans 18 residues. Naive CD8 cells lacked CD45RO and underwent positive selection for CCR7, leaving out terminally differentiated effector memory CD45RA+ cells. This record comes from a study of shared clonotypes between healthy human individuals. Every subset's genomic DNA went evenly onto several immunoSEQ plates. This table comes from immunoSEQ multiplex PCR, and its TCRdb copy is limited to in-frame clones, with some not included. This sample carries roughly 2.1 million clones, about 93% of them seen once, and the ten largest clones take 1.5% to 2%. Study conclusions and caveats: Blood was the only sampled material, and tissue repertoires likely differ.

Sequenced: naive CD8+ T cells from PBMCs. The chain links TRBV27 to TRBJ2-4, with 7 bases aligning to TRBD1. The sequence came from a man aged 18 to 29 in good health. Some clones in this sample may be carry-over from other donors' samples. The CDR3 sequence: CASSSTGTDRLAKNIQYF. The CDR3 nucleotides are TGTGCCAGCAGTTCGACTGGGACAGATAGACTAGCCAAAAACATTCAGTACTTC.